This TCR beta chain derives from a study of blood T cell repertoires in COVID-19. Repertoires were generated with immunoSEQ multiplex PCR, while TCRdb's copy carries only in-frame clones and drops some. The data contain approximately 220,000 clones, roughly nine tenths of them seen just once; the ten biggest clones take up approximately 0.66%. Trimming stripped 4 bases from V and 4 bases from J, with 16 bases between. Germline V gives CDR1 SGDLS, CDR2 YYNGEE. This CDR3 is built from 15 residues. The sequenced material came from peripheral blood. The sequence was obtained from a man aged 40-49 years with acute or convalescent COVID-19. This chain joins TRBV9 and TRBJ2-3; perhaps TRBD1 as D (6 bases). The CDR3 region has the DNA TGTGCCAGCAGCAACCTAGGACAGTATGCAGATACGCAGTATTTT. It is translated as CASSNLGQYADTQYF.